One sample yielded the 8 T cell receptor beta chains listed below, sequenced in a study of T cell changes during pregnancy in multiple sclerosis. Data came from immunoSEQ multiplex PCR; TCRdb stores just in-frame clones and leaves some out. The repertoire has 40,000 or so clones, 90% of them found once; the top ten carry approximately 11%. This specimen consisted of CD8+ T cells from peripheral blood mononuclear cells, obtained in the first trimester of pregnancy. These receptors were taken from a female donor with multiple sclerosis, enrolled in a pregnancy study.

The V gene is TRBV6-5, the J gene TRBJ2-1; the D is unclear. Trimming pared 4 bases from V and 4 bases from J, leaving 8 bases between. The V gene's germline CDR1 is MNHEY and CDR2 SVGAGI. The CDR3 sequence is 13 residues long. This CDR3 reads CASSSTKYNEQFF. CDR3 sequence (DNA): TGTGCCAGCAGTTCTACGAAGTACAATGAGCAGTTCTTC.

The V and J genes are TRBV6-5 and TRBJ2-1, with 7 bases fitting TRBD2. Germline CDR1 is MNHEY and CDR2 is SVGAGI. This CDR3 has 14 amino acids. V lost 2 bases and J lost 8; bases outside the gene matches: 6. The CDR3 DNA follows: TGTGCCAGCAGTTACGAGACTAGCAAAGATGAGCAGTTCTTC. As protein: CASSYETSKDEQFF.

The V call is TRBV28, the J call TRBJ1-5, with a tentative D call TRBD1 (6 bases). V shed 7 bases and J shed 0 bases, with 25 bases lying between them. Germline V CDR1 and CDR2: MDHEN, SYDVKM. This CDR3 has 19 residues. CDR3 in DNA: TGTGCCAGCAAAAATACGGGACAAGAATGGGGTAATAGCAATCAGCCCCAGCATTTT. Translation: CASKNTGQEWGNSNQPQHF.

V is TRBV5-6 and J is TRBJ2-5; 7 nucleotides line up with TRBD2. Germline values: CDR1 SGHDT, CDR2 YYEEEE. The ends lost 3 bases at V and 1 base at J; junction bases unmatched: 6. This CDR3 has 15 amino acids. This CDR3 reads CASSSTGTTQETQYF. CDR3 coding DNA: TGTGCCAGCAGCTCAACTGGGACTACCCAAGAGACCCAGTACTTC.

The rearrangement uses TRBV6-6 and TRBJ1-1; 7 nucleotides match TRBD1. Germline V lookup: CDR1 MNHNY, CDR2 SVGAGI (reference sequence). V was clipped by 6 bases and J by 0 bases; unmatched bases: 10. The CDR3 loop spans 16 amino acids. The CDR3 DNA reads TGTGCCAGCAGACTCGGGACAGCAATAATGAACACTGAAGCTTTCTTT. Translating it yields CASRLGTAIMNTEAFF.

This clone was recorded once. The chain couples TRBV13 to TRBJ1-1; TRBD1 is a possible D gene (5 bases). Between the trimmed V and J ends, which lost 6 bases and 4 bases, there was a span of 15 bases. The CDR3 extends over 14 amino acids. Germline CDR1 PRHDT, CDR2 FYEKMQ (reference sequence). The CDR3 region is CASRGGARVTEAFF. The CDR3, as DNA: TGTGCCAGCAGGGGAGGGGCGCGGGTCACTGAAGCTTTCTTT. Looking up the rest from reference TRBV13 and TRBJ1-1 gives the full variable domain: AAGVIQSPRHLIKEKRETATLKCYPIPRHDTVYWYQQGPGQDPQFLISFYEKMQSDKGSIPDRFSAQQFSDYHSELNMSSLELGDSALYFCASRGGARVTEAFFGQGTRLTVV.

This chain links TRBV11-2 with TRBJ2-7, with D perhaps TRBD2 (5 bases). The CDR3 totals 14 residues. Germline CDR1 and CDR2: SGHAT and FQNNGV. Trimming shortened V by 7 bases and J by 0 bases, and 13 bases separated the two germline ends. Here the CDR3 reads CASTDAGLSYEQYF. CDR3 nucleotides: TGTGCCAGCACCGATGCAGGACTCTCCTACGAGCAGTACTTC.

The CDR3 nucleotides read TGTGCCAGCAGCCAAGATCCCTGGAACACTGAAGCTTTCTTT. It is translated as CASSQDPWNTEAFF. This chain links TRBV14 with TRBJ1-1; D uncertain. The CDR3 covers 14 residues. V was clipped by 0 bases and J by 1 base, with 6 bases between them. CDR1 and CDR2 (germline): SGHDN, FVKESK.